The 7 T cell receptor beta chains listed next were all sequenced from one sample in a study of control samples from healthy donors and cancer patients. The repertoire was sequenced with immunoSEQ multiplex PCR; TCRdb's copy has only in-frame clones and lacks some. The sample shows approximately 190,000 clones, roughly nine tenths of them seen only once. Sequenced sample: blood. These receptors all stem from a man aged 25-40 years in good health.

This chain links TRBV18 with TRBJ2-1, with 15 bases lining up with TRBD2. The CDR3 length is 16 residues. The V gene's germline CDR1 is KGHSH and CDR2 LQKENI. J was trimmed by 9 bases and V by 1 base; bases with no gene match: 4. This chain's CDR3 is CASSPQGLAGGTEQFF. Written as DNA, the CDR3 is TGTGCCAGCTCACCACAGGGACTAGCGGGGGGAACTGAGCAGTTCTTC.

The V gene is TRBV6-6, the J gene TRBJ1-5; a weak D match, TRBD1 (6 bases). Germline CDR1 is MNHNY and CDR2 is SVGAGI (reference sequence). This CDR3 region has 14 residues. Trimming stripped 7 bases from V and 6 bases from J, with 16 bases between. The CDR3 is CASTPGTTGQPQHF. As DNA, the CDR3 is TGTGCCAGCACCCCCGGGACAACCGGTCAGCCCCAGCATTTT.

The chain couples TRBV12-3 or TRBV12-4 to TRBJ2-7; D uncertain. The CDR3 loop spans 12 amino acids. V was pared by 6 bases and J by 2 bases, with 8 bases between. As DNA, the CDR3 is TGTGCCAGCAGAAACGGCCCCTACGAGCAGTACTTC. This gives the protein CASRNGPYEQYF.

The chain joins TRBV20-1 to TRBJ2-2; no firm D call. Germline CDR1 is DFQATT and CDR2 is SNEGSKA (reference sequence). This CDR3 has 11 residues. Trimming left V 8 bases short and J 6 bases short, with 10 bases between. The CDR3 region has the DNA TGCAGTACATATCGCGCCGGGGAGCTGTTTTTT. Encoded protein: CSTYRAGELFF.

This chain uses TRBV5-1 with TRBJ2-4; no definite D call. Trimming left V 0 bases short and J 5 bases short, with 12 bases between. The CDR3 contains 15 residues. Looked up from germline, CDR1 is SGHRS and CDR2 is YFSETQ. The DNA of the CDR3 is TGCGCCAGCAGCTTGGTAGGCGGCCCGGAAAACATTCAGTACTTC. The encoded protein is CASSLVGGPENIQYF.

This chain links TRBV2 with TRBJ1-2; D perhaps matches TRBD1 (6 bases). The V gene lost 10 bases and the J gene lost 5 bases, with 23 bases spanning the gap. The CDR3 length is 15 residues. The germline V gene encodes CDR1 SNHLY and CDR2 FYNNEI. CDR3 DNA: TGTGCCACCCCAGCCCCAACCGGGGGGCAGTATGGCTACACCTTC. Its protein is CATPAPTGGQYGYTF.

This rearrangement joins TRBV3-1 (or the pseudogene TRBV3-2) to TRBJ2-7; D gene ambiguous. Germline-derived CDR1 and CDR2 are LGHDT and YNNKEL (reference sequence). The CDR3 is 16 residues long. V lost 0 bases and J lost 5, with 17 bases in between. This CDR3 is CASSQDGIGIYNEQYF. The CDR3 DNA reads TGTGCCAGCAGCCAAGATGGGATAGGGATCTACAACGAGCAGTACTTC.